This T cell receptor beta chain was recovered during a study of TIL therapy for anti-PD-1-resistant metastatic lung cancer. Study at large: By whole-exome sequencing, median non-synonymous tumor mutation burden was less than 1.6 mutations per megabase. Broader study findings: TIL clonotype persistence in blood showed no apparent association with response.

This was the immunoSEQ v3 assay. Each library reached around 1.9 million read pairs, or roughly 5-6.5 million at deep level. The assay was immunoSEQ multiplex PCR, and TCRdb's table has in-frame clones only and misses some. The sample consists of some 18,000 clones, 83% of them appearing once. This clone has more than one count but fewer than ten. Its target is unknown. The CDR3 has 13 residues. V lost 6 bases and J lost 2; bases outside the gene matches: 3. Germline V gene lookup returns CDR1 MNHEY and CDR2 SVGAGI. Time point reported: pre-treatment sample, taken before nivolumab and TIL therapy. This material consisted of blood, taken at baseline. The receptor was derived from a person between 25 and 80 years old with non-small cell lung cancer. The rearrangement links TRBV6-5 to TRBJ2-7; 8 nucleotides match TRBD1. CDR3 in amino acids: CASRHRGTYEQYF. CDR3 DNA: TGTGCCAGCAGGCACAGGGGGACCTACGAGCAGTACTTC.